The text below deals with one T cell receptor beta chain. Which antigen it targets is not known. There are no base qualities to consult, and no much larger clone falls within one base. Sequences SGHAT (CDR1) and FQNNGV (CDR2) are obtained from the germline V gene. V gives up 4 bases and J gives up 5 bases, and the segment between their germline ends measures 14 bases. Measured from the cysteine to the phenylalanine, the CDR3 is 14 residues long. The retained sequence is limited to the CDR3, 42 bases, with the frame set at the first base. The data originate from a study of T cell responses to AZD1222 COVID-19 vaccine (dated by TCRdb to the early 2020s). Turning to the overall study: AZD1222 recipients whose second dose came at about 4 weeks and those whose second dose came at about 12 weeks were combined into one group, since spike-specific TCR depth and breadth did not differ between the two schedules. A total of about 230 trial participants underwent TCR sequencing, of whom 207 received two doses of AZD1222 and about 26 received two doses of the MenACWY control vaccine. Trial participants were enrolled into age subgroups of 18-55, 56-69 and 70-plus years, which contained 148, 28 and 57 TCR-sequenced participants, respectively. Results and caveats for the whole study, not just this receptor: Conclusions about previously exposed vaccinees were limited because only 6 or 7 AZD1222 recipients were SARS-CoV-2 seropositive at baseline. Reportedly, almost half of the unique spike-specific TCRs recognized epitopes lying outside the regions that are mutated in the B.1.351 and B.1.1.7 variants. CD4 TCRs associated with the vaccine covered the entire spike protein, and the dominant responses were in regions 160-218 and 743-854. Because no day 14 peak-response samples were available, the repertoires could be characterized only after the peak T cell response. Most participants were white British and females outnumbered males, and the authors suggested that clonal diversity may have been underestimated. The 56-69-year group was small, and its depth increase did not reach significance, likely because of low power. After two AZD1222 doses, spike-specific TCR breadth and depth were significantly higher than at day 0 and than in MenACWY recipients.

The time point label for this specimen denotes: baseline before first vaccination. Samples from vaccinated people were obtained from the UK trials COV001 and COV002, which included a single-blind randomized controlled phase 2/3 trial of AZD1222 (ChAdOx1 nCoV-19) in healthy adults. For TCRbeta chain sequencing, PBMC samples from trial participants were taken at day 0 and at day 28 after the second dose. The CDR3 regions of human TCRbeta chains were subjected to immunosequencing. As for the original processing: Repertoire TCRs were checked for matches against a reference library of SARS-CoV-2-specific TCRs that had been generated using the MIRA antigen-specificity platform. Breadth meant the fraction of unique TCRs that were SARS-CoV-2-associated, whereas depth meant the fraction of total T cells that were SARS-CoV-2-associated. Using the MIRA data, every spike-specific TCR was mapped to the spike region that the TCR reacted to and assigned to either a CD4 or a CD8 class. Log10-transformed breadth and depth values were compared by one-way ANOVA with Sidak's multiple comparisons tests. Entries here come from immuneACCESS through TCRdb and include only in-frame sequences with V and J called. Some clones fail to appear in such tables; in the studies checked, an unresolved V gene covers under half of the shortfall, and the cause of the remainder is unknown. That table furnishes V, J and clone size, whereas the DNA furnished D and trimming. The sample has about 110,000 clones on record, around 90% of them singletons. Of the sample, about 1.2% is held by the ten largest clones.

The chain couples TRBV11-2 to TRBJ2-5; the D gene is tentatively TRBD1 or TRBD2, each matching 5 bases. This clonotype originated in an adult in good health. Sample: peripheral blood, taken on day 0 of AZD1222 vaccination. The nucleotide sequence reads TGTGCCAGCAGCTGGACGAGAGGGGCGGAGACCCAGTACTTC. Translation gives CASSWTRGAETQYF.